These 26 T cell receptor beta chains came from one sample sequenced in a study of blood T cell repertoires in COVID-19 (dated by TCRdb to 2020 to 2022). Library creation used the immunoSEQ multiplex PCR assay. TCRdb stores this immuneACCESS table with in-frame sequences only. Part of the clones is absent; in the studies checked, under half of the shortfall reflects unresolved V genes, and no reason is known for the rest. In this sample the table shows about 230,000 clones, around 85% of which occur a single time. The top ten clones comprise approximately 8% of the sample. Sequencing was performed on peripheral blood. Receptors were obtained from an elderly woman with acute or convalescent COVID-19.

This chain joins TRBV5-4 and TRBJ2-3, with 9 bases lining up with TRBD2. Per germline, CDR1 SGHNT and CDR2 YYREEE (reference sequence). The CDR3 is made up of 14 amino acids. Losses at the gene ends were 5 bases for V and 6 bases for J; bases not matched to a gene: 7. CDR3 bases: TGTGCCAGCAGTCGGCGGGAGGGCATGGATACGCAGTATTTT. Translating gives CASSRREGMDTQYF.

This clone was observed a few times. V gene TRBV3-1 (or the pseudogene TRBV3-2) combines with J gene TRBJ2-1, with 9 bases fitting TRBD1. Trimming took 8 bases from V and 6 from J; bases not matched to a gene: 2. The germline gives CDR1 LGHDT, CDR2 YNNKEL (reference sequence). The length of the CDR3 is 12 residues. CDR3 in amino acids: CASGDRVNEQFF. CDR3 bases: TGTGCCAGCGGGGACAGGGTCAATGAGCAGTTCTTC.

V gene TRBV4-1 combines with J gene TRBJ1-4; D unclear. The germline CDR1 and CDR2 sequences are MGHRA and YSYEKL. V was cut by 4 bases and J by 4 bases, with 10 bases left in between. The CDR3 runs 14 residues. The CDR3 DNA follows: TGCGCCAGCAGCCGAACAGCCCTTAATGAAAAACTGTTTTTT. Encoded protein: CASSRTALNEKLFF.

The rearrangement joins TRBV6-5 to TRBJ2-7; a weak D match, TRBD1 (6 bases). V was shortened by 6 bases and J by 7 bases, with 13 bases between the two germline ends. CDR1 is MNHEY and CDR2 is SVGAGI in the germline V gene. The CDR3 sequence is 12 residues long. The CDR3 loop is CASSSIGGEQYF. CDR3 DNA sequence: TGTGCCAGCAGCTCAATAGGGGGAGAGCAGTACTTC.

The CDR3 nucleotides read TGCGCCAGCAGCGTGGGACAACCTACAAATGAGCAGTTCTTC. Translated, it gives CASSVGQPTNEQFF. The V and J genes are TRBV5-1 and TRBJ2-1; D possibly corresponds to TRBD1 (6 bases). V dropped 4 bases and J dropped 7 bases, with 15 bases sitting between them. The CDR3 spans 14 residues. Germline V gene lookup returns CDR1 SGHRS and CDR2 YFSETQ.

This chain joins TRBV11-2 and TRBJ2-1; 7 bases fit TRBD2. V lost 0 bases and J lost 11; bases outside the gene matches: 7. The CDR3 is made up of 14 amino acids. Germline assignment: CDR1 SGHAT and CDR2 FQNNGV. CDR3 nucleotides: TGTGCCAGCAGCTTAGATCTCTCCGGGAGGAAGCAGTTCTTC. Translation gives CASSLDLSGRKQFF.

This chain uses TRBV5-4 with TRBJ1-4; D may be TRBD1 (6 bases). CDR1 is SGHNT, CDR2 YYREEE, per germline (reference sequence). V lost 0 bases, J lost 0 bases, and 9 bases lay in between. There are 16 residues in the CDR3. CDR3 sequence reads: CASSLGGHTTNEKLFF. The CDR3 nucleotides read TGTGCCAGCAGCTTGGGGGGACATACAACTAATGAAAAACTGTTTTTT.

This clone was picked up a small number of times. Different DNA sequences within this sample yield the same CDR3. The chain employs TRBV5-1 and TRBJ1-5; TRBD1 might be the D (6 bases). The germline V gene encodes CDR1 SGHRS and CDR2 YFSETQ. V lost 4 bases to trimming and J lost 0 bases, with 11 bases between them. This CDR3 region has 15 residues. The DNA for the CDR3 is TGCGCCAGCAGCCCCGGGACAAGTAGCAATCAGCCCCAGCATTTT. This codes for CASSPGTSSNQPQHF.

The rearrangement joins TRBV3-1 (or the pseudogene TRBV3-2) to TRBJ1-1; no definite D call. V was cut by 6 bases and J by 1 base, with 21 bases left in between. This CDR3 is 17 amino acids long. CDR1 and CDR2 from the germline V gene are LGHDT and YNNKEL (reference sequence). The chain's CDR3 is CASSPGSQKGANTEAFF. The CDR3 nucleotides are TGTGCCAGCAGTCCCGGGTCCCAAAAGGGAGCGAACACTGAAGCTTTCTTT.

The sample holds a few counts of this clone. The CDR3 sequence is CASSVGDRRREAGGHNEQFF. Here the CDR3 DNA reads TGTGCCAGCAGCGTAGGGGACCGCCGGAGGGAAGCGGGAGGACACAATGAGCAGTTCTTC. This chain links TRBV9 with TRBJ2-1; 9 nucleotides match TRBD2. CDR1 is SGDLS, CDR2 YYNGEE, per germline. The CDR3 is 20 residues long. With V trimmed by 0 bases and J by 5 bases, 18 bases remained unmatched.

The chain employs TRBV5-1 and TRBJ2-6; D is ambiguous. Germline CDR1 and CDR2: SGHRS and YFSETQ. The CDR3 sequence is 19 residues long. The V end was cut by 4 bases, the J end by 2 bases, with 22 bases between. The CDR3 is CASSRRGLTVEPGANVLTF. The CDR3 DNA reads TGCGCCAGCAGCAGGCGTGGGCTTACCGTCGAGCCTGGGGCCAACGTCCTGACTTTC.

The rearrangement joins TRBV30 to TRBJ1-4; no definite D call. Trimming took 2 bases from V and 2 from J, leaving 9 bases between them. The germline V gene has CDR1 GTSNPN and CDR2 SVGIG (reference sequence). This CDR3 contains 14 residues. The CDR3 is CAWSPGRTNEKLFF. The CDR3 coding sequence is TGTGCCTGGAGTCCGGGGAGGACTAATGAAAAACTGTTTTTT.

J is TRBJ1-2 and V is TRBV3-1 (or the pseudogene TRBV3-2), with D possibly TRBD1 on 6 matching bases. CDR3 length equals 17 residues. The germline gives CDR1 LGHDT, CDR2 YNNKEL (reference sequence). The V end lost 1 base, the J end lost 3 bases, and 18 bases lay between the germline ends. Here the CDR3 reads CASSQAPGGGGDYGYTF. In DNA, the CDR3 is TGTGCCAGCAGCCAAGCGCCCGGCGGGGGCGGTGACTATGGCTACACCTTC.

The chain recombines TRBV5-1 with TRBJ2-5; a weak D match, TRBD2 (5 bases). Germline CDR1 is SGHRS and CDR2 is YFSETQ. The CDR3 consists of 14 residues. The ends were cut back, 4 bases at V and 7 bases at J, with 17 bases in the middle. The CDR3 region has the DNA TGCGCCAGCAGCCCGGGCGGTGCGGAGGCGACCCAGTACTTC. It yields the protein CASSPGGAEATQYF.

This clone was seen more than once but under ten times. The CDR3 reads CASSLPEPNYGYTF. In DNA, the CDR3 is TGCGCCAGCAGCTTGCCGGAGCCTAACTATGGCTACACCTTC. J is TRBJ1-2 and V is TRBV5-1; unclear D gene. Trimming left V 1 base short and J 0 bases short, with 7 bases between. Looked up from germline, CDR1 is SGHRS and CDR2 is YFSETQ. The CDR3 consists of 14 residues. Full variable domain (outside the CDR3, taken from reference TRBV5-1 and TRBJ1-2): KAGVTQTPRYLIKTRGQQVTLSCSPISGHRSVSWYQQTPGQGLQFLFEYFSETQRNKGNFPGRFSGRQFSNSRSEMNVSTLELGDSALYLCASSLPEPNYGYTFGSGTRLTVV.

The chain uses TRBV28 and TRBJ1-1, with D possibly TRBD1 on 6 matching bases. Germline lookup yields CDR1 MDHEN and CDR2 SYDVKM. Trimming stripped 3 bases from V and 5 bases from J, with 13 bases between. CDR3 size: 14 residues. CDR3 in amino acids: CASSLRGARTEAFF. CDR3 sequence (DNA): TGTGCCAGCAGTTTGCGGGGGGCTCGGACTGAAGCTTTCTTT.

This chain joins TRBV15 and TRBJ2-7, with D unclear. Germline V gene sequence: CDR1 LNHNV, CDR2 YYDKDF (reference sequence). With 10 bases removed from V and 0 bases from J, the gap between germline ends came to 13 bases. There are 13 residues in the CDR3. Written as DNA, the CDR3 is TGTGCCAGCTTTACACCCAGCTCCTACGAGCAGTACTTC. Its protein is CASFTPSSYEQYF.

V usage is TRBV7-9 and J usage is TRBJ2-7; 9 bases line up with TRBD1. V lost 4 bases, J lost 4 bases, and 8 bases stayed unmatched. Germline V gene data show CDR1 as SEHNR and CDR2 as FQNEAQ (reference sequence). The CDR3 has 15 residues. CDR3 amino acids: CASSSTGTGSYEQYF. CDR3 bases: TGTGCCAGCAGCTCAACCGGGACAGGGTCTTACGAGCAGTACTTC. Drawing the rest from reference TRBV7-9 and TRBJ2-7, the complete variable domain is DTGVSQNPRHKITKRGQNVTFRCDPISEHNRLYWYRQTLGQGPEFLTYFQNEAQLEKSRLLSDRFSAERPKGSFSTLEIQRTEQGDSAMYLCASSSTGTGSYEQYFGPGTRLTVT.

CDR3 sequence (DNA): TGTGCCAGCAGCCAAGACCGGACAGGCTACACCTTC. Translated, it gives CASSQDRTGYTF. This chain uses TRBV11-1 with TRBJ1-2; TRBD1 might be the D (5 bases). Between the trimmed V and J ends, which lost 5 bases and 8 bases, there was a span of 12 bases. Per the germline V gene, CDR1 is SGHAT and CDR2 is FQDESV (reference sequence). This CDR3 contains 12 residues.

The chain joins TRBV3-1 (or the pseudogene TRBV3-2) to TRBJ2-7; D gene ambiguous. The CDR3 sequence is 14 residues long. The V gene lost 0 bases and the J gene lost 1 base, with 7 bases spanning the gap. The V gene's germline CDR1 is LGHDT and CDR2 YNNKEL (reference sequence). CDR3 in DNA: TGTGCCAGCAGCCAAGATAACTGGTCCTACGAGCAGTACTTC. Its translation: CASSQDNWSYEQYF.

The rearrangement links TRBV5-1 to TRBJ1-6, with D unresolved. With 0 bases removed from V and 8 bases from J, the gap between germline ends came to 12 bases. This CDR3 comprises 15 residues. The V gene's germline CDR1 is SGHRS and CDR2 YFSETQ. This CDR3 is CASSLDSGVDSPLHF. The CDR3, as DNA: TGCGCCAGCAGCTTGGATAGCGGGGTAGATTCACCCCTCCACTTT.

This clone was observed a handful of times. Distinct nucleotide sequences in the sample also encode this CDR3. The chain links TRBV30 to TRBJ1-3, with D possibly TRBD1 on 6 matching bases. This CDR3 has 15 amino acids. Trimming removed 4 bases at V and 0 bases at J, with 13 bases between. Germline values: CDR1 GTSNPN, CDR2 SVGIG (reference sequence). The DNA for the CDR3 is TGTGCCTGGAATCCGGGACAAATCTCTGGAAACACCATATATTTT. It is translated as CAWNPGQISGNTIYF.

This sequence joins TRBV7-3 and TRBJ2-1, with 10 bases aligning to TRBD2. This CDR3 spans 17 amino acids. CDR1 and CDR2 (germline): SGHTA, FQGTGA. The ends lost 2 bases at V and 9 bases at J; junction bases unmatched: 13. CDR3 in DNA: TGTGCCAGCAGCTTAGCAGAGCGGGAGGGTAGGTGGGTTGAGCAGTTCTTC. This translates into CASSLAEREGRWVEQFF.

The gene calls are TRBV24-1 and TRBJ2-3, with D possibly matching TRBD2 (6 bases). There are 15 residues in the CDR3. CDR1 and CDR2 from the germline V gene are KGHDR and SFDVKD. The V and J ends lost 3 bases and 2 bases respectively, with 11 bases between them. CDR3 in amino acids: CATSDPGRYTDTQYF. The CDR3 DNA reads TGTGCCACCAGTGATCCGGGGAGGTACACAGATACGCAGTATTTT.

This clone was detected only a few times. V gene TRBV4-2 combines with J gene TRBJ2-2, with a weak D call TRBD1 (6 bases). V gave up 3 bases and J gave up 5 bases, with 10 bases separating them. The CDR3 has 14 residues. Germline values: CDR1 LGHNA, CDR2 YNFKEQ. As DNA, the CDR3 is TGTGCCAGCAGCCAGGACAGCCGGACCGGGGAGCTGTTTTTT. Residues: CASSQDSRTGELFF.

The chain joins TRBV5-1 to TRBJ2-5; 10 nucleotides match TRBD2. CDR1 and CDR2 from the germline V gene are SGHRS and YFSETQ. The CDR3 is 15 residues long. With V trimmed by 4 bases and J by 1 base, 4 bases remained unmatched. CDR3 DNA sequence: TGCGCCAGCAGCCGGCTAGCGGGGGTCCAAGAGACCCAGTACTTC. This encodes CASSRLAGVQETQYF.